This TCR beta chain was recorded in a study of T cell responses to AZD1222 COVID-19 vaccine. The germline CDR1 and CDR2 sequences are SGHVS and FNYEAQ. CDR3 length: 16 residues. The ends lost 4 bases at V and 5 bases at J; junction bases unmatched: 6. A remark on this clone: Its cognate antigen is unknown.

The study's findings and limits: Reportedly, close to half of spike-specific TCRs are directed against unmutated variant regions.

The table came from immunoSEQ multiplex PCR; TCRdb's copy has only in-frame clones and leaves some out. The sample lists about 120,000 clones; 91% were seen once. The TCR sequence derives from an adult in good health. This chain uses TRBV7-6 with TRBJ2-1, with TRBD2 matching 12 bases. This sample comprised peripheral blood, obtained on day 0 of AZD1222 vaccination. This chain's CDR3 is CASSSYRTSGNNEQFF. CDR3 nucleotide sequence: TGTGCCAGCAGCTCTTACAGGACTAGCGGGAACAATGAGCAGTTCTTC.